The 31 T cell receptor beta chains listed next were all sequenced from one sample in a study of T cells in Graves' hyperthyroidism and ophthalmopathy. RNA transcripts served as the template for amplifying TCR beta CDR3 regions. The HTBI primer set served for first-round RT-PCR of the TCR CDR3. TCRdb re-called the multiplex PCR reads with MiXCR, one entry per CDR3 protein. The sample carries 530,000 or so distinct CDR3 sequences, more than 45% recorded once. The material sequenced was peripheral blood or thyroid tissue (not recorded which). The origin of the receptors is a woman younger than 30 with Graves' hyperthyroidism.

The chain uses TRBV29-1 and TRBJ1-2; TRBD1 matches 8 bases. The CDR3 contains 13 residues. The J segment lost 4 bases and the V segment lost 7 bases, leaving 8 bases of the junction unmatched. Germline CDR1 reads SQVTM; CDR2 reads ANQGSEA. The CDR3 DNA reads TGCAGCGCCACGACAGGGGTGGCCTATGGCTACACCTTC. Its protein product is CSATTGVAYGYTF.

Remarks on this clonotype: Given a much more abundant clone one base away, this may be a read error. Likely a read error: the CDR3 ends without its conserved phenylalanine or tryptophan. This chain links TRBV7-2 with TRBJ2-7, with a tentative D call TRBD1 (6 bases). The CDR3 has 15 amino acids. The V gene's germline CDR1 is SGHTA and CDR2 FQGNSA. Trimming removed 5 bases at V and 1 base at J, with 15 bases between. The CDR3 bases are TGTGCCAGCAGCCTCGCGGGCAGGGGATCCTACGAGCAGTACCTC. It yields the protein CASSLAGRGSYEQYL.

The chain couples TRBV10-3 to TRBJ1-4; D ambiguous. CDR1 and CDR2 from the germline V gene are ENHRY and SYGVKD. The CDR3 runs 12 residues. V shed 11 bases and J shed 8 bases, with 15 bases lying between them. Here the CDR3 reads CAANADGEKLFF. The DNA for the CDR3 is TGTGCCGCGAACGCAGACGGAGAAAAACTGTTTTTT.

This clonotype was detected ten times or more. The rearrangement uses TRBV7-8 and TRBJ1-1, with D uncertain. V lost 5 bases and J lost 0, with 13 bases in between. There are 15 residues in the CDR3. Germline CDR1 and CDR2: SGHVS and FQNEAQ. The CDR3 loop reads CASSPWKSMNTEAFF. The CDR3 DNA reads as TGTGCCAGCAGCCCGTGGAAGAGCATGAACACTGAAGCTTTCTTT.

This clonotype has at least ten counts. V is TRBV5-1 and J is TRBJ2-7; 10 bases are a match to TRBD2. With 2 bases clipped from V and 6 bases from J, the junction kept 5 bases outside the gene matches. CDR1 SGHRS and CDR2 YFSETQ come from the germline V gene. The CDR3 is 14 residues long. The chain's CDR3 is CASSLAGGAFEQYF. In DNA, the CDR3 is TGCGCCAGCAGCTTAGCGGGAGGGGCCTTCGAGCAGTACTTC.

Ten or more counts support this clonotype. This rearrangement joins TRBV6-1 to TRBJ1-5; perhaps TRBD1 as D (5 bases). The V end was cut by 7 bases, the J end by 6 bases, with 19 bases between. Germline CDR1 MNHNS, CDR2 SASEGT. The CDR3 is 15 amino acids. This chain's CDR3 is CASIAGVQYTQPQHF. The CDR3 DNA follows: TGTGCCAGCATTGCGGGGGTCCAGTATACTCAGCCCCAGCATTTT.

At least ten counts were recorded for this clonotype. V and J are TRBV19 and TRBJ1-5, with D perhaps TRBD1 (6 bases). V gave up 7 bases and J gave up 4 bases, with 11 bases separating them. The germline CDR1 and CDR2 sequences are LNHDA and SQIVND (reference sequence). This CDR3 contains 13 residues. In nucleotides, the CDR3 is TGTGCCAGTACAGGGGTAAGGAATCAGCCCCAGCATTTT. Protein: CASTGVRNQPQHF.

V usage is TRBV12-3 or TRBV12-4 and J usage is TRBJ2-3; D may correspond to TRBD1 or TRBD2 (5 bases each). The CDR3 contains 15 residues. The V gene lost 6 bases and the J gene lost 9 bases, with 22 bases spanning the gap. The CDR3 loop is CASRYDTGTRDTQYF. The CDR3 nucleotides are TGTGCCAGCAGATACGATACCGGTACAAGGGACACGCAGTATTTT.

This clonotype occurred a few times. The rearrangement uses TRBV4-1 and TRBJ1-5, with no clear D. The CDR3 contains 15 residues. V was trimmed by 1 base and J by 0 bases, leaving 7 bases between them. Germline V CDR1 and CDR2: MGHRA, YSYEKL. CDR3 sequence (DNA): TGCGCCAGCAGCCAAGTGACTTCTAGCAATCAGCCCCAGCATTTT. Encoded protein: CASSQVTSSNQPQHF.

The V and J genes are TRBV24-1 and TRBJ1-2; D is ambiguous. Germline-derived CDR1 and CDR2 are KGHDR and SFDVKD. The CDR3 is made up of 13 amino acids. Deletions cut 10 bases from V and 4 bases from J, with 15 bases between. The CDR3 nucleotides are TGTGCCACAATAATCGACATAATCTATGGCTACACCTTC. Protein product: CATIIDIIYGYTF.

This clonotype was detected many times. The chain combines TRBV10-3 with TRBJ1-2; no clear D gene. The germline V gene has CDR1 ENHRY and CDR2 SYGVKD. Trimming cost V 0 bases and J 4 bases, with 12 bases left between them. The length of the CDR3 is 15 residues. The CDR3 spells CAISESPGSPYGYTF. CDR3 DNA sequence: TGTGCCATCAGTGAGTCCCCGGGCAGCCCCTATGGCTACACCTTC.

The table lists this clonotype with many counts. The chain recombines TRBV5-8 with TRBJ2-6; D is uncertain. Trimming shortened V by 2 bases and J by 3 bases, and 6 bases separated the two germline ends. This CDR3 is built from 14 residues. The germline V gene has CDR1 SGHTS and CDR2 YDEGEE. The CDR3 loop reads CASSFPDGANVLTF. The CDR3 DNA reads TGTGCCAGCAGCTTTCCAGATGGGGCCAACGTCCTGACTTTC.

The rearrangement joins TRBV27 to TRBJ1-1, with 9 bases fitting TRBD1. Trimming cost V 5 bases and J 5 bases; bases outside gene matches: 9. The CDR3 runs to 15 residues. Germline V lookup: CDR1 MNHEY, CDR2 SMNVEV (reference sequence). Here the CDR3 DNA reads TGTGCCAGCAGTGCCCAGACAGGGGGGAGGACTGAAGCTTTCTTT. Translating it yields CASSAQTGGRTEAFF.

CDR3 amino acids: CSVYETGEVSYEHF. The DNA for the CDR3 is TGCAGTGTTTACGAAACAGGGGAGGTTTCTTACGAGCATTTT. The chain couples TRBV20-1 to TRBJ1-5; 7 positions agree with TRBD1. V dropped 7 bases and J dropped 14; count of bases not matched to a gene: 20. The CDR3 spans 14 residues. CDR1 is DFQATT, CDR2 SNEGSKA, per germline (reference sequence).

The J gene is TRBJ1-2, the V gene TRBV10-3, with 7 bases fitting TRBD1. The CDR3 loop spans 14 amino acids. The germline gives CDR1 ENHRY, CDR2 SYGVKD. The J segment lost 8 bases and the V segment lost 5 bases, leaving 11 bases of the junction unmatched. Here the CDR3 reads CAISPNWTGGGYTF. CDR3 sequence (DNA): TGTGCCATCAGTCCAAACTGGACAGGTGGCGGCTACACCTTC.

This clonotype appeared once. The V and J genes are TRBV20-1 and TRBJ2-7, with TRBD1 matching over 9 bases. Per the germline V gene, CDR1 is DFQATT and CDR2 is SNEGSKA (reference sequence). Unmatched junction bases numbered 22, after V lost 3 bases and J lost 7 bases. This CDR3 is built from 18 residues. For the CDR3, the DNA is TGCAGTGCTAGGAGGACAGGGGTATTGACTGGCTCCTACAATGAGCAGTACTTC. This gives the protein CSARRTGVLTGSYNEQYF.

The CDR3 sequence: CATWRIQGQNTEAFF. DNA of the CDR3: TGTGCCACCTGGAGGATACAGGGGCAGAACACTGAAGCTTTCTTT. The V and J genes are TRBV10-3 and TRBJ1-1, with 7 bases identical to TRBD1. Germline loops: CDR1 ENHRY, CDR2 SYGVKD. The V gene end was trimmed by 10 bases and the J gene end by 1 base; junction bases not matched to a gene: 12. The CDR3 extends over 15 amino acids.

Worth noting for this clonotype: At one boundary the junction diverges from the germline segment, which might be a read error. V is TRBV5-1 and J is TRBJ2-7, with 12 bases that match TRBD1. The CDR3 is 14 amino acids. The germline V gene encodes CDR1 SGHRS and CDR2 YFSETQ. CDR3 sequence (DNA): TGCGCCACCAGCTTGGGACAGGGGGCGAACGAGCAGTACTTC. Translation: CATSLGQGANEQYF.

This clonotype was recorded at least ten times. In DNA form, the CDR3 reads TGTGCCAGCAGAAAAAGAGAGATAATCTCTAAGGCTAACTATGGCTACACCTTC. It is translated as CASRKREIISKANYGYTF. The rearrangement joins TRBV2 to TRBJ1-2; the D is unclear. This CDR3 region has 18 residues. The germline V gene has CDR1 SNHLY and CDR2 FYNNEI. Between the trimmed V and J ends, which lost 6 bases and 0 bases, there was a span of 23 bases.

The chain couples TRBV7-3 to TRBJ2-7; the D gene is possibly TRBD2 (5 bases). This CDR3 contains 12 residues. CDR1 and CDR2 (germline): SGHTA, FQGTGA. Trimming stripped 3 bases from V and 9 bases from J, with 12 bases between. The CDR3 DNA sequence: TGTGCCAGCAGCTTCCGACTAAATGGGCAGTACTTC. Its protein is CASSFRLNGQYF.

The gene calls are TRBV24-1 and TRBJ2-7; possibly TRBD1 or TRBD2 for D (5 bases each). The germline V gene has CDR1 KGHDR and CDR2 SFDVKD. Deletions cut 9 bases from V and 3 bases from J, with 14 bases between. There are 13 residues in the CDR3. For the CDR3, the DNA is TGTGCCACCGGGGACCCCCGGGGCTACGAGCAGTACTTC. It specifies CATGDPRGYEQYF.

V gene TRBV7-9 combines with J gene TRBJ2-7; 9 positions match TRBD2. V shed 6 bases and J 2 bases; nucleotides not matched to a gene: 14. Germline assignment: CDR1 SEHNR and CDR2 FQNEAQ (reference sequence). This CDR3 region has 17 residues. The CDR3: CASSPRASGTGAYEQYF. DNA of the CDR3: TGTGCCAGCAGTCCCCGGGCTAGCGGGACTGGCGCCTACGAGCAGTACTTC.

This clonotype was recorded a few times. The CDR3 region is CASSPGGPTQETQYF. In DNA form, the CDR3 reads TGCGCCAGCAGCCCCGGGGGACCAACCCAAGAGACCCAGTACTTC. V is TRBV5-1 and J is TRBJ2-5; possibly TRBD2 for D (6 bases). CDR1 SGHRS and CDR2 YFSETQ come from the germline V gene. This CDR3 has 15 amino acids. V shed 4 bases and J shed 1 base, with 14 bases lying between them.

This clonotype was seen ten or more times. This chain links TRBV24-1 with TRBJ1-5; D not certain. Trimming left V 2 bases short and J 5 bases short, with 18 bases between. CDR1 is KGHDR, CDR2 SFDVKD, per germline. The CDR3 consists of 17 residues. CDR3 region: CATSDSNVREGHQPQHF. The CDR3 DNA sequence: TGTGCCACCAGTGATTCTAACGTAAGGGAGGGTCATCAGCCCCAGCATTTT.

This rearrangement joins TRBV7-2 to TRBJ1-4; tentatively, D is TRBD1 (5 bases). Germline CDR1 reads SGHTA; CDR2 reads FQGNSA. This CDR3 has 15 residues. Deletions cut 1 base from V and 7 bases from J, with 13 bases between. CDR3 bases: TGTGCCAGCAGCTTAGTCTACCAGGGCACTGAAAAACTGTTTTTT. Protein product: CASSLVYQGTEKLFF.

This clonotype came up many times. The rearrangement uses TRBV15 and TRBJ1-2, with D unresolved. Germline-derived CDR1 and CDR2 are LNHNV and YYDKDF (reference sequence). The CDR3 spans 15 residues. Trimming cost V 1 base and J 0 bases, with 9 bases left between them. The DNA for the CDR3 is TGTGCCACCAGCAGAGGAGGAGGGTCTAACTATGGCTACACCTTC. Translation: CATSRGGGSNYGYTF.

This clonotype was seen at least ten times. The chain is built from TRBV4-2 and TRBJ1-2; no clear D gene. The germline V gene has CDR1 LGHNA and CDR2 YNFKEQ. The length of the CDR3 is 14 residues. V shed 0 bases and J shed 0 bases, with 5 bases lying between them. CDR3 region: CASSQEGANYGYTF. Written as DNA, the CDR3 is TGTGCCAGCAGCCAAGAGGGCGCTAACTATGGCTACACCTTC.

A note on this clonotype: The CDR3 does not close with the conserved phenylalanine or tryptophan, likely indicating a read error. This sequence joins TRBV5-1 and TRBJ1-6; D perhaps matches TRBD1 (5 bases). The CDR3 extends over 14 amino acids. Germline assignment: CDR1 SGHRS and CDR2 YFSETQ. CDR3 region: CASSFGAGNSPLHL. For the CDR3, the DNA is TGTGCCAGCAGCTTCGGGGCAGGGAATTCACCCCTCCACCTT.

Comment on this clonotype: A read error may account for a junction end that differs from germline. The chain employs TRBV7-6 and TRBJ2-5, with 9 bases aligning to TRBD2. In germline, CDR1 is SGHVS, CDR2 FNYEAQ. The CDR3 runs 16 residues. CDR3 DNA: TGCGCCAGCAGCCCCCAGACTAGCGGACAACAAGAGACCCAGTACTTC. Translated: CASSPQTSGQQETQYF.

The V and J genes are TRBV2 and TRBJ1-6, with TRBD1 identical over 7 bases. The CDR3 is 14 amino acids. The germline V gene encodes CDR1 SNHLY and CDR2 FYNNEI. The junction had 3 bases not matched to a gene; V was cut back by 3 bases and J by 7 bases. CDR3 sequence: CASSEGQPNSPLHF. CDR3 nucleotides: TGTGCCAGCAGTGAGGGACAGCCCAATTCACCCCTCCACTTT.

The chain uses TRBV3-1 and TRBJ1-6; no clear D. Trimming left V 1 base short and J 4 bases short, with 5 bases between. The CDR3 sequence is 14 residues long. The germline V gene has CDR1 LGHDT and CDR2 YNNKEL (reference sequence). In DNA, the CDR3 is TGTGCCAGCAGCCAAGTGAGGTATAATTCACCCCTCCACTTT. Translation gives CASSQVRYNSPLHF.